This T cell receptor beta chain stems from a study of T cells after yellow fever vaccination. In its sample, this clonotype was seen many times. Germline CDR1 reads DFQATT; CDR2 reads SNEGSKA (reference sequence). The CDR3 is 14 residues long. Losses at the gene ends were 0 bases for V and 2 bases for J; bases not matched to a gene: 3. A universal primer site and UMIs were added as TCR cDNA was made by 5'RACE template switching. TCRdb used MiXCR to reprocess the 5' RACE reads, holding one entry per CDR3 protein. Of 500,000 to 650,000 distinct CDR3 sequences listed, about a sixth are singletons. The chain is built from TRBV20-1 and TRBJ1-2; 7 bases align to TRBD1. The sequence came from a man younger than 30 who received the YFV17D yellow fever vaccine. The sequencing used PBMCs, collected about 5 days after the first yellow fever vaccination. The CDR3 DNA sequence: TGCAGTGCTAGAGACATCAGGGGGAACTATGGCTACACCTTC. This translates into CSARDIRGNYGYTF.